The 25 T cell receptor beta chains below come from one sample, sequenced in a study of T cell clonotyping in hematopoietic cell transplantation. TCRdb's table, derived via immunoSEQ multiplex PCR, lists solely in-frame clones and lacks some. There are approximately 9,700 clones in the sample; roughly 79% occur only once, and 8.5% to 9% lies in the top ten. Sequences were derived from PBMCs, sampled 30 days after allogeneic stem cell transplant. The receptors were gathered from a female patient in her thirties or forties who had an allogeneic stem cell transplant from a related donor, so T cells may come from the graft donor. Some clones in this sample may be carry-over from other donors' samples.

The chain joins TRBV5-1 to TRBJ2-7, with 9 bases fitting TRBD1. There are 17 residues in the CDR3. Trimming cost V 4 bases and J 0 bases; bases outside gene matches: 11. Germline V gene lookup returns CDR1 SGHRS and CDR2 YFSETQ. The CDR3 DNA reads TGCGCCAGCAGCCCGGGGACAGGGAAGTCCTCCTCCTACGAGCAGTACTTC. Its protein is CASSPGTGKSSSYEQYF.

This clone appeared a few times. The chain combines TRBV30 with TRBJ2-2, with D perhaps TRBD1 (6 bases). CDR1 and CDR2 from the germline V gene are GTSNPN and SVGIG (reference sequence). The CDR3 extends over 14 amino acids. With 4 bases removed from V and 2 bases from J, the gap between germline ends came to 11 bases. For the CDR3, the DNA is TGTGCCTGGACCGGGACACTTAACACCGGGGAGCTGTTTTTT. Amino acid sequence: CAWTGTLNTGELFF.

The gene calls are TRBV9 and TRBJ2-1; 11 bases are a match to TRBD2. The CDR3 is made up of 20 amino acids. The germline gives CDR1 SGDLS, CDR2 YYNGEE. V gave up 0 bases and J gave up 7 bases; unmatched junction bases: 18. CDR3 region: CASSVAPSGTSGQEENEQFF. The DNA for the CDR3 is TGTGCCAGCAGCGTAGCCCCCTCCGGGACTAGCGGCCAAGAGGAGAATGAGCAGTTCTTC.

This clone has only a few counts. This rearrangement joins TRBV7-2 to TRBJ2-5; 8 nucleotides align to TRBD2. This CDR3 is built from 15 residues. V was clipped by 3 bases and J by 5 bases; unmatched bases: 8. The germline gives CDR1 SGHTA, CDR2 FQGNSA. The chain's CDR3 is CASSFTGGVGETQYF. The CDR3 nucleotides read TGTGCCAGCAGCTTTACGGGGGGGGTAGGGGAGACCCAGTACTTC.

CDR3 DNA: TGTGCCAGCAGTTACGGGACTAGCGATAACGAGCAGTACTTC. This translates into CASSYGTSDNEQYF. The V and J genes are TRBV6-5 and TRBJ2-7, with 10 bases matching TRBD2. The CDR3 sequence is 14 residues long. V lost 2 bases and J lost 5; bases outside the gene matches: 3. The germline V gene has CDR1 MNHEY and CDR2 SVGAGI.

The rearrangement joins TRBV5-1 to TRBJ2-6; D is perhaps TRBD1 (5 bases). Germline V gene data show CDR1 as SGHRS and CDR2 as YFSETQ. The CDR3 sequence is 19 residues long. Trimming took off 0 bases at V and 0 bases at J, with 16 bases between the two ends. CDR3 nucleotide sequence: TGCGCCAGCAGCTTGGTGGGCACAGGTACTTCCTCTGGGGCCAACGTCCTGACTTTC. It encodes CASSLVGTGTSSGANVLTF.

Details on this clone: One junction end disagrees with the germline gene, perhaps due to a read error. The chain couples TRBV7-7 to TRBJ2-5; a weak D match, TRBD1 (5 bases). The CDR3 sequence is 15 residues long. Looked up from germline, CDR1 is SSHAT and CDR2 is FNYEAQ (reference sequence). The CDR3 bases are TGTGCTAGCAGCTTAGGGCAGGGTGGCCAAGAGACCCAGTACTTC. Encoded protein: CASSLGQGGQETQYF.

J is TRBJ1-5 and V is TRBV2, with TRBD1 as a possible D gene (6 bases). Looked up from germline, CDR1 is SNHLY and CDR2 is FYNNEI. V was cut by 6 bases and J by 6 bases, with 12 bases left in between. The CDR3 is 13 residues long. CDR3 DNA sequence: TGTGCCAGCAGGCCCCGGGGGGCTCAGCCCCAGCATTTT. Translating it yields CASRPRGAQPQHF.

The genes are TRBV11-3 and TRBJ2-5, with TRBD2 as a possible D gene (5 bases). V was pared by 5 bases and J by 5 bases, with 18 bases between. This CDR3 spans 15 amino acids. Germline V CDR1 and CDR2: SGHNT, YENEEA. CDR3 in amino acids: CASSPPSRTGETQYF. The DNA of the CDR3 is TGTGCCAGCAGCCCCCCGTCGAGGACGGGGGAGACCCAGTACTTC.

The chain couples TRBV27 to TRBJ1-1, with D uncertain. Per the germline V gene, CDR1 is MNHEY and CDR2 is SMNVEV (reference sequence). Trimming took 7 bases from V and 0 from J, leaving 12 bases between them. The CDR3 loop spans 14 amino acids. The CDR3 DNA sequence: TGTGCCAGCACCCCTTCGTGGGTGAACACTGAAGCTTTCTTT. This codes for CASTPSWVNTEAFF.

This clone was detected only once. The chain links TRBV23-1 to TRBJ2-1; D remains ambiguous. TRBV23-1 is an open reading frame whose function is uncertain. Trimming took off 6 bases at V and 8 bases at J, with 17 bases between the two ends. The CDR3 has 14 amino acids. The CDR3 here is CASSSARKVDEQFF. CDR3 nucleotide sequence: TGCGCCAGCAGCAGCGCCAGGAAGGTAGATGAGCAGTTCTTC.

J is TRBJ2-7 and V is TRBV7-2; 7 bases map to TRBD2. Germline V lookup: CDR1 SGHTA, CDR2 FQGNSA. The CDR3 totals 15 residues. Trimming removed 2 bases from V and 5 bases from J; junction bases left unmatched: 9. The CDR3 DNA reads TGTGCCAGCAGCTTATTAGGCGGGAGTATCGACGAGCAGTACTTC. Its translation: CASSLLGGSIDEQYF.

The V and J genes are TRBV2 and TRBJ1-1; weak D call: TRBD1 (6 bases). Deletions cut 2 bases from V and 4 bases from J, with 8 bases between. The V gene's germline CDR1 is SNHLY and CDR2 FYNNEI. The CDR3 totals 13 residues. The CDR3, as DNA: TGTGCCAGCAGTGAACAGGGGCTCACTGAAGCTTTCTTT. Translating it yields CASSEQGLTEAFF.

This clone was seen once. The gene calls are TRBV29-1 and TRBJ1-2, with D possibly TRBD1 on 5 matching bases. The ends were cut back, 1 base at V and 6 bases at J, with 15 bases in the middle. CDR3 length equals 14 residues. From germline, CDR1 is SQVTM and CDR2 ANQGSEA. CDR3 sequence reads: CSVEGGRGENGYTF. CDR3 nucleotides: TGCAGCGTTGAAGGGGGTAGGGGCGAGAATGGCTACACCTTC.

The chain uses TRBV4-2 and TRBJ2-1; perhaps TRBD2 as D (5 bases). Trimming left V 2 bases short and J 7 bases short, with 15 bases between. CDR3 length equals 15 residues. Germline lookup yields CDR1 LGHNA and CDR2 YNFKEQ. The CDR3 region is CASSQLGSAENEQFF. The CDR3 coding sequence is TGTGCCAGCAGCCAACTAGGTAGCGCTGAGAATGAGCAGTTCTTC.

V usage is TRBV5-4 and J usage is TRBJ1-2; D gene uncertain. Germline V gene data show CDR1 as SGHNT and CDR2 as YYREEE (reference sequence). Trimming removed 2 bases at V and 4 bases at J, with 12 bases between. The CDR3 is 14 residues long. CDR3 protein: CASSLDMAGYGYTF. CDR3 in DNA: TGTGCCAGCAGCTTAGACATGGCCGGCTATGGCTACACCTTC.

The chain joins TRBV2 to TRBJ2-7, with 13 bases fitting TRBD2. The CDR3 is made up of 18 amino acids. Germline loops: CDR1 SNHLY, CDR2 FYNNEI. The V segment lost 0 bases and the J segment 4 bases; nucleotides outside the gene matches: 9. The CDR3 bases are TGTGCCAGCAGTGAAGCCCTCGCTTCGGGACTAGCGGGGTACGAGCAGTACTTC. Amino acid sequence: CASSEALASGLAGYEQYF.

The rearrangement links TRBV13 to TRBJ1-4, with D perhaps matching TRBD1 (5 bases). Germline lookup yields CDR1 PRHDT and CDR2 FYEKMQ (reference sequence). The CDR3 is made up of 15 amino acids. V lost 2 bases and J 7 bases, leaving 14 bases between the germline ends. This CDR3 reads CASSLRGAGFEKLFF. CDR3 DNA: TGTGCCAGCAGCTTACGAGGGGCAGGGTTTGAAAAACTGTTTTTT.

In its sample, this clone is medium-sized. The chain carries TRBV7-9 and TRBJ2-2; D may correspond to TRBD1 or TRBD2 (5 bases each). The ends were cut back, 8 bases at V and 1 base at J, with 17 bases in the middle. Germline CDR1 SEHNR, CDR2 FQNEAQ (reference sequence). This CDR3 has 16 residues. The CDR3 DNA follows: TGTGCCAGCGATGTCCCCGGGACCCGGAACACCGGGGAGCTGTTTTTT. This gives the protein CASDVPGTRNTGELFF.

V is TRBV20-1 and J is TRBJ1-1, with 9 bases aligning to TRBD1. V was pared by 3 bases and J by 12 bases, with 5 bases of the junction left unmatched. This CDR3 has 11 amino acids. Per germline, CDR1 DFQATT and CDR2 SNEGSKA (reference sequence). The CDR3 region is CSASRTGVTFF. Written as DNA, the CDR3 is TGCAGTGCTAGTAGGACAGGGGTAACTTTCTTT.

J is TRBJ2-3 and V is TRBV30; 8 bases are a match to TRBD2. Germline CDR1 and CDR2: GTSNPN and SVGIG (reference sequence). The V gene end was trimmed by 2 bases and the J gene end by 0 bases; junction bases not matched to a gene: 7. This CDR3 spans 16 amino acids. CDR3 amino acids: CAWSRRGGVSTDTQYF. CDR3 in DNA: TGTGCCTGGAGTCGACGGGGGGGGGTTAGCACAGATACGCAGTATTTT.

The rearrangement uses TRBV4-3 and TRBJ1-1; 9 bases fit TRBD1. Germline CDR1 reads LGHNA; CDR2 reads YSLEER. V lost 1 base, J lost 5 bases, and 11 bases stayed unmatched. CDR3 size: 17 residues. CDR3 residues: CASSQGVGTGIYTEAFF. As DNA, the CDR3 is TGCGCCAGCAGCCAAGGGGTGGGGACAGGGATCTATACTGAAGCTTTCTTT.

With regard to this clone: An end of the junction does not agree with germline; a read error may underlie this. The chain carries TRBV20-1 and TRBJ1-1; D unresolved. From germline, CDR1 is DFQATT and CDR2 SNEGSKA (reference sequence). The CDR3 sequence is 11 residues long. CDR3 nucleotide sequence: TGTCGTAGCCGGAAGAACACTGAAGCTTTCTTT. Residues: CRSRKNTEAFF.

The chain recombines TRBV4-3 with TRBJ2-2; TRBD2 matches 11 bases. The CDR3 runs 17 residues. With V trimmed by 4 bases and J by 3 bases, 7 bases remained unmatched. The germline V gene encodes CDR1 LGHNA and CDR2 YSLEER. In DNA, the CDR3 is TGCGCCAGCAGCCCCTATTCGACTAGCGGGGACACCGGGGAGCTGTTTTTT. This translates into CASSPYSTSGDTGELFF.

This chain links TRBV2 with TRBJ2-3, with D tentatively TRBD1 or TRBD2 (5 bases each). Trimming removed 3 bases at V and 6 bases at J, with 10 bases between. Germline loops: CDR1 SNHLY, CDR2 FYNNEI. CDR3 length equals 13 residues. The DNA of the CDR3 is TGTGCCAGCAGTGAGGGGACGGGGGATACGCAGTATTTT. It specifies CASSEGTGDTQYF.